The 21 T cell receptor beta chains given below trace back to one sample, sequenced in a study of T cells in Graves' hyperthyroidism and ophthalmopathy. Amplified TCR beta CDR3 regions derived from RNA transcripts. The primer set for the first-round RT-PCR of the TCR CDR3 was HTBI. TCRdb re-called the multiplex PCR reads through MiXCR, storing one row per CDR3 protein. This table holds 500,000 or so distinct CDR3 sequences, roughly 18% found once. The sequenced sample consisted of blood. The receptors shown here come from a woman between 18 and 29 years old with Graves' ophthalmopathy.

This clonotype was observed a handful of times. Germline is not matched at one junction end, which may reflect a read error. DNA of the CDR3: TGTGTCAGCAGTCCCGGGGACTATGGCTACACCTTC. Translating gives CVSSPGDYGYTF. The V and J genes are TRBV12-3 or TRBV12-4 and TRBJ1-2; D is unresolved. This CDR3 comprises 12 residues.

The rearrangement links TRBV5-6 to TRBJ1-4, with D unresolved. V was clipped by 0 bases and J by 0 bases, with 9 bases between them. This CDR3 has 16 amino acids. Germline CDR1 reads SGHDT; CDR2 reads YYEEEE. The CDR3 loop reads CASSLASAATNEKLFF. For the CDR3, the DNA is TGTGCCAGCAGCTTGGCCTCGGCAGCAACTAATGAAAAACTGTTTTTT.

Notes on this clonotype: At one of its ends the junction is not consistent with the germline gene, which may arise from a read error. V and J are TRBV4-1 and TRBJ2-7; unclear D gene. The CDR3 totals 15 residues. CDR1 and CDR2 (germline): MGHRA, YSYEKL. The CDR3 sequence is CASSQDTQRSYEQYF. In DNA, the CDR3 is TGTGCCAGCAGCCAAGATACACAACGATCCTACGAGCAGTACTTC.

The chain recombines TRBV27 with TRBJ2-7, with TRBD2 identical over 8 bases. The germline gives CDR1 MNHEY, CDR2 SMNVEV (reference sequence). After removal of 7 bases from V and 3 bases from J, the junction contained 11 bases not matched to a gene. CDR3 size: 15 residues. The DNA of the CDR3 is TGTGCCAGCAAGGGAGGGCGGGAGGCCTACTACGAGCAGTACTTC. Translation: CASKGGREAYYEQYF.

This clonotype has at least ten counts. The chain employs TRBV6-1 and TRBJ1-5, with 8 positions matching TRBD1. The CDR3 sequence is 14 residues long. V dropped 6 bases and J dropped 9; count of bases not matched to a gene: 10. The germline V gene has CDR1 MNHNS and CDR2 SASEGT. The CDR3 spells CASSHRQGWLPQHF. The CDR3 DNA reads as TGTGCCAGCAGCCACCGACAGGGGTGGTTGCCCCAGCATTTT.

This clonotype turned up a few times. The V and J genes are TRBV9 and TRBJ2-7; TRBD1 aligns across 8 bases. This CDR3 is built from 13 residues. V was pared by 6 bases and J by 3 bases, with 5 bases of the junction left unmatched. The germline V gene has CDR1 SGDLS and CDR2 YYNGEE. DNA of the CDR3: TGTGCCAGCAACTCGGGACAGGACTACGAGCAGTACTTC. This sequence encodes CASNSGQDYEQYF.

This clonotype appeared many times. The CDR3 nucleotides read TGTGCCATCAGTCCCGGGACAGGGGTCACAGATACGCAGTATTTT. It encodes CAISPGTGVTDTQYF. The chain employs TRBV10-3 and TRBJ2-3; 10 bases line up with TRBD1. The CDR3 spans 15 residues. Unmatched junction bases numbered 4, after V lost 5 bases and J lost 2 bases. Germline V gene data show CDR1 as ENHRY and CDR2 as SYGVKD.

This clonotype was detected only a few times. The CDR3: CSVTPPGQGGNYGYTF. The CDR3 region has the DNA TGCAGCGTTACCCCTCCGGGACAGGGCGGAAACTATGGCTACACCTTC. The rearrangement joins TRBV29-1 to TRBJ1-2, with 9 bases matching TRBD1. Germline CDR1 and CDR2: SQVTM and ANQGSEA. With 5 bases clipped from V and 2 bases from J, the junction kept 12 bases outside the gene matches. The CDR3 length is 16 residues.

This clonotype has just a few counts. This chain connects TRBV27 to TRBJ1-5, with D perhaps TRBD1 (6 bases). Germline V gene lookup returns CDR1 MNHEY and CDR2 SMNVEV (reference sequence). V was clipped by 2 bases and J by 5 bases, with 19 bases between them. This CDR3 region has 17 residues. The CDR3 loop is CASSLRAGRGPYQPQHF. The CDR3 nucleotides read TGTGCCAGCAGTTTAAGGGCCGGCCGGGGGCCGTATCAGCCCCAGCATTTT.

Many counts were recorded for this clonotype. This chain's CDR3 is CSARLGDRGSEAFF. CDR3 DNA sequence: TGCAGTGCTAGATTAGGTGACAGGGGATCTGAAGCTTTCTTT. The J gene is TRBJ1-1, the V gene TRBV20-1; 8 nucleotides match TRBD1. Germline values: CDR1 DFQATT, CDR2 SNEGSKA (reference sequence). Trimming at V came to 2 bases and at J to 6 bases, leaving 8 bases not matched to a gene. CDR3 length: 14 residues.

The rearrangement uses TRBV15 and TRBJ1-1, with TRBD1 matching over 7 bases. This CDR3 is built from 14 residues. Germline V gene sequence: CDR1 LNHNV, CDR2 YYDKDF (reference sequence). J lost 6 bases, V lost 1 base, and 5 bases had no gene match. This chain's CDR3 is CATSRVVTGAEAFF. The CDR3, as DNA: TGTGCCACCAGCAGAGTCGTTACAGGGGCTGAAGCTTTCTTT.

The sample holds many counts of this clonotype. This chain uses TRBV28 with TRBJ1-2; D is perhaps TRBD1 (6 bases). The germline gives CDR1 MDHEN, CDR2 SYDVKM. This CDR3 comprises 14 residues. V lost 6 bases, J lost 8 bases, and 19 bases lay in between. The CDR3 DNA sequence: TGTGCCAGCAGACCAGAGGACAGAAAAGGAGGCTACACCTTC. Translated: CASRPEDRKGGYTF.

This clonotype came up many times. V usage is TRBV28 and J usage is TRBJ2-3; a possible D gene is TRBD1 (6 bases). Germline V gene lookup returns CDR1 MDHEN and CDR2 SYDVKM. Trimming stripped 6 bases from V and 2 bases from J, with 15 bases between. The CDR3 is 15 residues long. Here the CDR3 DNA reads TGTGCCAGCAGACCAGACAGGTTCCCCACAGATACGCAGTATTTT. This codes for CASRPDRFPTDTQYF.

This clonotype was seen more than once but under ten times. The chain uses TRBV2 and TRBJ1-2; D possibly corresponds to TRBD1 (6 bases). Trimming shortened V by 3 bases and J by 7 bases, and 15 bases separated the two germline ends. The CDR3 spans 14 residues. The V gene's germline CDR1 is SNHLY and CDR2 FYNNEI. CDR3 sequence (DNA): TGTGCCAGCAGTGATATCAGGGGCGCAGTTGGCTACACCTTC. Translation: CASSDIRGAVGYTF.

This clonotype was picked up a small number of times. CDR3 sequence (DNA): TGTGCCAGCAGTTTATCGTTCCGGGTTGAGTATAATTCACCCCTCCACTTT. Amino acid sequence: CASSLSFRVEYNSPLHF. The rearrangement joins TRBV27 to TRBJ1-6; no clear D gene. The CDR3 has 17 residues. Trimming removed 0 bases at V and 4 bases at J, with 13 bases between. Germline loops: CDR1 MNHEY, CDR2 SMNVEV (reference sequence).

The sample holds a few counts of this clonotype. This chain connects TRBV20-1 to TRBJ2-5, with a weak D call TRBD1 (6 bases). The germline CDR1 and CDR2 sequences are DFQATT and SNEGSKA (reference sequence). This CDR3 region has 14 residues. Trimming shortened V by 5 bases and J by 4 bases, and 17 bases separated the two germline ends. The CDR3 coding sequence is TGCAGTGCTCTCACAGACAGGCCCCGAGAGACCCAGTACTTC. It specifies CSALTDRPRETQYF.

The CDR3 reads CASLLQGYGYTF. DNA for the CDR3: TGTGCCTCGCTCCTACAGGGCTATGGCTACACCTTC. The J gene is TRBJ1-2, the V gene TRBV12-3 or TRBV12-4, with a tentative D call TRBD1 (6 bases). This CDR3 has 12 amino acids. Trimming stripped 11 bases from V and 4 bases from J, with 14 bases between.

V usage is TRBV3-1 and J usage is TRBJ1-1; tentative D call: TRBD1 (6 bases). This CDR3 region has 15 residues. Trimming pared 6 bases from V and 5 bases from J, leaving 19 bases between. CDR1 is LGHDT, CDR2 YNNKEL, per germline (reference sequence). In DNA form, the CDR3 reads TGTGCCAGCAGAACTGTGTCGGGGGGCCGGACTGAAGCTTTCTTT. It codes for CASRTVSGGRTEAFF.

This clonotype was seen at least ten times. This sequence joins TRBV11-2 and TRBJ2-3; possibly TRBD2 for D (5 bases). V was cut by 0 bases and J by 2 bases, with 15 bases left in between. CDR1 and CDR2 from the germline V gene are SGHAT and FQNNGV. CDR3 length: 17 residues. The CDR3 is CASSLDRLLGDTDTQYF. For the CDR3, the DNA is TGTGCCAGCAGCTTAGATCGACTGCTGGGAGACACAGATACGCAGTATTTT.

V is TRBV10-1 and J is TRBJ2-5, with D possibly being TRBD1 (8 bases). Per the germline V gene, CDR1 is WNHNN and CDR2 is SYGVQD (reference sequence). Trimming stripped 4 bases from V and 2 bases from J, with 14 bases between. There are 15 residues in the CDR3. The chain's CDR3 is CASSGSGTGQETQYF. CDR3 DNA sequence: TGCGCCAGCAGTGGCAGCGGGACAGGTCAAGAGACCCAGTACTTC.

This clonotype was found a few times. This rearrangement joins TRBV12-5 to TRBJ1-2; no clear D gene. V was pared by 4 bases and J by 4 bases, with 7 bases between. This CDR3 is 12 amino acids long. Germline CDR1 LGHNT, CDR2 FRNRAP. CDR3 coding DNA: TGTGCTAGTGGTTCCTGGGGCTATGGCTACACCTTC. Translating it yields CASGSWGYGYTF.